This is a list of T cell receptor beta chains from one sample in a study of Tregs in tolerant kidney transplant recipients. Profiling relied on immunoSEQ multiplex PCR, and the TCRdb table lists in-frame clones only, not all of them. Altogether tens of thousands of clones are present, 90% to 95% being singletons, with the ten largest covering around 1.6%. The specimen comprised CD4+ T cells from blood (PBMCs), sampled 12 months after the transplant. These receptors were taken from a human patient who received a combined kidney and bone marrow transplant. Some T cells may possibly be graft donor cells. Both conserved end residues are part of each CDR3. Each record gives: J gene, D gene, V gene, CDR3 protein, CDR3 DNA. D genes are given only for firm matches.

>TRBJ1-4|-|TRBV10-3
CAISESGARGEKLFF
TGTGCCATCAGTGAGTCGGGGGCCAGGGGTGAAAAACTGTTTTTT
>TRBJ1-2|TRBD1|TRBV6-5
CASSRQGHGYTF
TGTGCCAGCAGTAGACAGGGCCATGGCTACACCTTC
>TRBJ1-1|-|TRBV18
CASSPSPYTEAFF
TGTGCCAGCTCACCATCCCCTTACACTGAAGCTTTCTTT
>TRBJ2-7|-|TRBV6-6
CASSYLPLDSYEQYF
TGTGCCAGCAGTTACTTACCCCTCGACAGTTACGAGCAGTACTTC
>TRBJ2-1|-|TRBV6-4
CASSRDSSSEEQFF
TGTGCCAGCAGCCGGGACTCATCCTCGGAAGAGCAGTTCTTC
>TRBJ1-1|-|TRBV7-9
CASIKRGGFTEAFF
TGTGCCAGCATAAAGAGGGGGGGATTCACTGAAGCTTTCTTT
>TRBJ1-3|-|TRBV15
CATSRDRESSGNTIYF
TGTGCCACCAGCAGAGATCGGGAGAGCTCTGGAAACACCATATATTTT
>TRBJ2-5|TRBD1|TRBV18
CASSQGTGEEQYF
TGTGCCAGCTCACAAGGGACAGGGGAAGAGCAGTACTTC
>TRBJ1-3|-|TRBV4-2
CASSQGSGQYSGNTIYF
TGTGCCAGCAGCCAAGGGTCTGGACAATACTCTGGAAACACCATATATTTT
>TRBJ1-1|-|TRBV7-9
CASSRGMNTEAFF
TGTGCCAGCAGTCGAGGTATGAACACTGAAGCTTTCTTT
>TRBJ1-4|-|TRBV11-3
CASSSGQSNEKLFF
TGTGCCAGCAGCTCGGGACAAAGTAATGAAAAACTGTTTTTT
>TRBJ1-4|TRBD1|TRBV6-5
CASSSRDSFYTEKLFF
TGTGCCAGCAGTTCCAGGGACAGTTTTTATACTGAAAAACTGTTTTTT
>TRBJ2-1|TRBD1|TRBV7-3
CASTLGQGGNEQFF
TGTGCCAGCACCCTCGGACAGGGGGGCAATGAGCAGTTCTTC
>TRBJ1-1|-|TRBV6-1
CASSDLGLTEAFF
TGTGCCAGCAGTGATCTGGGGCTCACTGAAGCTTTCTTT
>TRBJ1-4|-|TRBV15
CATSKWRATNEKLFF
TGTGCCACCAGCAAATGGAGGGCGACTAATGAAAAACTGTTTTTT
>TRBJ2-5|-|TRBV11-1
CASSLAGRQQETQYF
TGTGCCAGCAGCTTAGCGGGCAGACAGCAAGAGACCCAGTACTTC
>TRBJ2-7|-|TRBV19
CASRSQNYEQYF
TGTGCCAGTAGAAGCCAAAACTACGAGCAGTACTTC
>TRBJ2-3|TRBD2|TRBV7-3
CASSLGTSGRRTDTQYF
TGTGCCAGCAGCTTAGGGACTAGCGGGAGACGTACAGATACGCAGTATTTT
>TRBJ2-7|-|TRBV4-1
CASSQGQTGYEQYF
TGCGCCAGCAGCCAAGGCCAAACAGGGTACGAGCAGTACTTC
>TRBJ1-6|-|TRBV7-8
CASSLAAGGGSPLHF
TGTGCCAGCAGCTTAGCGGCTGGGGGCGGGTCACCCCTCCACTTT
>TRBJ2-3|-|TRBV4-2
CASSLQAPDTQYF
TGTGCCAGCAGTCTCCAAGCCCCAGATACGCAGTATTTT
>TRBJ2-2|TRBD2|TRBV7-3
CASSFLAGVNTGELFF
TGTGCCAGCAGCTTTCTAGCGGGAGTCAACACCGGGGAGCTGTTTTTT
>TRBJ2-7|TRBD1|TRBV2
CASEDRGGYEQYF
TGTGCCAGCGAGGACAGGGGAGGTTACGAGCAGTACTTC
>TRBJ2-1|-|TRBV7-2
CASGKEAHGEQFF
TGTGCCAGCGGGAAGGAGGCCCACGGGGAGCAGTTCTTC
>TRBJ2-3|TRBD1|TRBV13
CASSFLRDRSTDTRYF
TGTGCCAGCAGCTTCCTCCGGGACAGGAGCACAGATACGCGGTATTTT
>TRBJ2-7|TRBD1|TRBV30
CAWRETGSAGYEQYF
TGTGCCTGGAGAGAGACAGGGAGTGCCGGATACGAGCAGTACTTC
>TRBJ2-7|-|TRBV7-6
CASSLEAGLAYEQYF
TGTGCCAGCAGCTTAGAGGCGGGCCTCGCCTACGAGCAGTACTTC
>TRBJ1-4|-|TRBV10-3
CAISGGIATNEKLFF
TGTGCCATCAGTGGCGGGATTGCAACTAATGAAAAACTGTTTTTT
>TRBJ2-1|TRBD1|TRBV6-1
CASSDRGYEQFF
TGTGCCAGCAGTGACAGGGGGTATGAGCAGTTCTTC
>TRBJ2-7|TRBD2|TRBV5-1
CASSLGVAGSYEQYF
TGCGCCAGCAGCTTGGGGGTAGCGGGTTCCTACGAGCAGTACTTC
>TRBJ1-4|TRBD1|TRBV25-1
CASSENRGNTNEKLFF
TGTGCCAGCAGTGAGAACAGGGGAAACACTAATGAAAAACTGTTTTTT
>TRBJ1-6|TRBD1|TRBV6-5
CASSYQQGASPLHF
TGTGCCAGCAGTTACCAACAGGGGGCCTCACCCCTCCACTTT
>TRBJ2-1|-|TRBV20-1
CSASKHDEQFF
TGCAGTGCTAGTAAGCATGATGAGCAGTTCTTC
>TRBJ2-5|TRBD1|TRBV29-1
CSVSDRVGETQYF
TGCAGCGTTTCAGACAGGGTGGGGGAGACCCAGTACTTC
>TRBJ1-1|TRBD1|TRBV5-1
CASSLFLTGGVNTEAFF
TGCGCCAGCAGCTTGTTTTTGACAGGGGGCGTCAACACTGAAGCTTTCTTT
>TRBJ1-2|TRBD1|TRBV7-2
CASSPRTGGHYGYTF
TGTGCCAGCAGCCCCCGGACAGGGGGCCACTATGGCTACACCTTC
>TRBJ2-6|TRBD1|TRBV7-9
CASSLAGQGAGANVLTF
TGTGCCAGCAGCTTAGCCGGACAGGGGGCTGGGGCCAACGTCCTGACTTTC
>TRBJ1-2|TRBD1|TRBV6-5
CASSYSLGQGARGYTF
TGTGCCAGCAGTTACTCGCTCGGACAGGGGGCGCGTGGCTACACCTTC
>TRBJ2-3|-|TRBV27
CASSSSEVTDTQYF
TGTGCCAGCAGTTCCAGCGAGGTCACAGATACGCAGTATTTT
>TRBJ2-7|TRBD1|TRBV9
CASSPGQGAYEQYF
TGTGCCAGCAGCCCAGGACAGGGAGCCTACGAGCAGTACTTC
>TRBJ2-3|TRBD2|TRBV7-2
CASSLVTSGGPRDTQYF
TGTGCCAGCAGCTTAGTGACTAGCGGGGGACCTAGGGATACGCAGTATTTT
>TRBJ2-7|TRBD1|TRBV7-9
CASSREGGSEQYF
TGTGCCAGCAGCCGAGAAGGGGGCAGCGAGCAGTACTTC
>TRBJ2-7|-|TRBV6-5
CASSYSSLSGYEQYF
TGTGCCAGCAGTTACTCGAGTTTAAGCGGCTACGAGCAGTACTTC
>TRBJ1-1|-|TRBV7-9
CASSVNLILDTEAFF
TGTGCCAGCAGCGTAAATCTAATATTGGACACTGAAGCTTTCTTT